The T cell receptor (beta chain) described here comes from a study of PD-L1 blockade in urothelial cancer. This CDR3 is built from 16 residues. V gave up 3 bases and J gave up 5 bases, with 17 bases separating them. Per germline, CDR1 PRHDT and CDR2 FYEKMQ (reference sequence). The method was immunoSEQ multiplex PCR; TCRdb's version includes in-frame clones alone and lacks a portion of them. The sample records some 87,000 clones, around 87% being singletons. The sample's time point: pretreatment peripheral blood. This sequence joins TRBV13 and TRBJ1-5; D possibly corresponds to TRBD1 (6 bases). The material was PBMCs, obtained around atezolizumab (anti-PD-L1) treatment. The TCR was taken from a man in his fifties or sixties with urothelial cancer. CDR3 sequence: CASSFFHGGKDQPQHF. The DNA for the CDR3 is TGTGCCAGCAGCTTCTTCCATGGGGGCAAGGATCAGCCCCAGCATTTT.